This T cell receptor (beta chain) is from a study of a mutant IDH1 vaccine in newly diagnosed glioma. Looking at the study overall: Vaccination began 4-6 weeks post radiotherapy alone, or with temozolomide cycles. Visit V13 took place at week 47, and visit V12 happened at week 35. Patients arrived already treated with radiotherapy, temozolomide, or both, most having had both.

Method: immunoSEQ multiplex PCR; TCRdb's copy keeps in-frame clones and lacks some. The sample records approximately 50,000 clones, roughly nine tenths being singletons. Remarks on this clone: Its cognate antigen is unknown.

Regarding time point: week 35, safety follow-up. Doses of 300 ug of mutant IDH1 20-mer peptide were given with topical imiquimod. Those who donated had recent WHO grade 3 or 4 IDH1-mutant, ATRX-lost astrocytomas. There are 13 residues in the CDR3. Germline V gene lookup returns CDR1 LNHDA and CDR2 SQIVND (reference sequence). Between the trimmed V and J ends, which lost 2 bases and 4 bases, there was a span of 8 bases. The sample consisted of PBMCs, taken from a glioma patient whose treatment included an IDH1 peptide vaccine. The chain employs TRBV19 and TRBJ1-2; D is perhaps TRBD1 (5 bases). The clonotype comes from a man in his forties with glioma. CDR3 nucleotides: TGTGCCAGTAGTATACGGGACGGCTATGGCTACACCTTC. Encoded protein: CASSIRDGYGYTF.